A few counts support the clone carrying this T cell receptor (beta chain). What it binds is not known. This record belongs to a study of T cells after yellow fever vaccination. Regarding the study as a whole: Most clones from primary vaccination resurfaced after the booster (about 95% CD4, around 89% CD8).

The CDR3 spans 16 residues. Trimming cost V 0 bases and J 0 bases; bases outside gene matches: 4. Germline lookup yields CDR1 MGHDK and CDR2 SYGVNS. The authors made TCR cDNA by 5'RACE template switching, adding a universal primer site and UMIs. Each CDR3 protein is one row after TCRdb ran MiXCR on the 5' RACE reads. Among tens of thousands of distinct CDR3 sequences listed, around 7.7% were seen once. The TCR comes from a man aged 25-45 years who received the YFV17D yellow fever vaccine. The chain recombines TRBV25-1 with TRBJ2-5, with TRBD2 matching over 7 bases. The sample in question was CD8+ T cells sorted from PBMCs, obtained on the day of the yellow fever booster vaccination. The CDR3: CASSEYASGDQETQYF. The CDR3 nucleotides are TGTGCCAGCAGTGAATACGCTAGCGGAGACCAAGAGACCCAGTACTTC.